In its sample, the clone carrying this T cell receptor (beta chain) was seen many times. Each CDR3 protein gets one entry after TCRdb re-called the reads with MiXCR. The repertoire holds approximately 250,000 distinct CDR3 sequences, with 12% as singletons. This record comes from a study of T cell repertoires in cytomegalovirus infection. The V and J ends lost 4 bases and 5 bases, in that order; junction bases with no gene match: 2. Germline assignment: CDR1 ENHRY and CDR2 SYGVKD. The CDR3 extends over 15 amino acids. The rearrangement joins TRBV10-3 to TRBJ2-2, with 12 bases fitting TRBD2. The sequenced sample was PBMCs. This TCR was recovered from a human donor in good health (CMV status not recorded). Some clones in this sample may be carry-over from other donors' samples. The CDR3: CAISGLAGDTGELFF. Here the CDR3 DNA reads TGTGCCATCAGTGGACTAGCGGGGGATACCGGGGAGCTGTTTTTT.